This is a list of T cell receptor beta chains from one sample in a study of cytomegalovirus exposure and HLA in healthy donors. Method: immunoSEQ multiplex PCR; TCRdb's copy keeps in-frame clones and lacks some. The sample shows some 150,000 clones, approximately 79% of them seen only once. Sequencing used PBMCs. The receptors shown here come from a woman aged 35 to 49 in good health and CMV-seropositive. The CDR3 runs from the conserved cysteine through the conserved F or W. The order of the fields is V gene, clone size, D gene, J gene, CDR3 protein, CDR3 DNA. D genes are given only for firm matches. Size tells how often a clone was seen (once, few, many) or the class of an expanded clone, and some rows leave it out.

TRBV7-9	-	-	TRBJ1-2	CASSFLYGYTF	TGTGCCAGCAGCTTCTTATATGGCTACACCTTC
TRBV5-1	-	-	TRBJ1-1	CASSALREGTEAFF	TGCGCCAGCAGCGCCCTCAGGGAAGGCACTGAAGCTTTCTTT
TRBV9	once	TRBD2	TRBJ2-1	CASSAYSGGANEQFF	TGTGCCAGCAGCGCCTATAGCGGGGGGGCGAATGAGCAGTTCTTC
TRBV10-2	-	-	TRBJ1-1	CASSPLHSLENTEAFF	TGCGCCAGCAGTCCATTGCACAGCCTCGAGAACACTGAAGCTTTCTTT
TRBV20-1	-	-	TRBJ1-6	CGASGDSPLHF	TGCGGTGCTTCGGGGGATTCACCCCTCCACTTT
TRBV6-1	-	-	TRBJ1-6	CASSQLMGGNSPLHF	TGTGCCAGCAGTCAATTAATGGGGGGAAATTCACCCCTCCACTTT
TRBV2	-	-	TRBJ2-7	CASSEGARSYEQYF	TGTGCCAGCAGTGAGGGGGCCCGTTCCTACGAGCAGTACTTC
TRBV7-9	-	-	TRBJ2-2	CASSLVTLGTGELFF	TGTGCCAGCAGCTTAGTAACCCTCGGGACCGGGGAGCTGTTTTTT
TRBV10-3	-	TRBD2	TRBJ2-5	CAISDGRGETQYF	TGTGCCATCAGTGACGGGCGGGGGGAGACCCAGTACTTC
TRBV18	few	-	TRBJ2-1	CASSPVGGWRGNEQFF	TGTGCCAGCTCACCAGTTGGCGGTTGGAGAGGCAATGAGCAGTTCTTC
TRBV19	once	TRBD1	TRBJ1-2	CASSVRDRGLGYTF	TGTGCCAGTAGTGTCCGGGACAGGGGCCTCGGCTACACCTTC
TRBV15	once	-	TRBJ2-6	CATSRIYTSGANVLTF	TGTGCCACCAGCAGAATTTACACCTCTGGGGCCAACGTCCTGACTTTC
TRBV5-1	-	TRBD1	TRBJ1-4	CARRPRGRSEKLFF	TGCGCCAGGAGACCCAGGGGGCGAAGTGAAAAACTGTTTTTT
TRBV11-2	-	-	TRBJ1-5	CASSPSPSQPQHF	TGTGCCAGCAGCCCTTCGCCCAGTCAGCCCCAGCATTTT
TRBV10-2	-	-	TRBJ2-7	CATTRGRTAYEQYF	TGCGCCACCACCAGGGGGAGGACAGCCTACGAGCAGTACTTC
TRBV27	-	TRBD1	TRBJ1-4	CASSYKTGLGEKLFF	TGTGCCAGCAGCTATAAGACAGGGCTCGGTGAAAAACTGTTTTTT
TRBV11-2	few	-	TRBJ2-2	CASSFVLSAGELFF	TGTGCCAGCAGCTTTGTTTTGAGCGCCGGGGAGCTGTTTTTT
TRBV2	few	-	TRBJ1-1	CASSDGRTEAFF	TGTGCCAGCAGTGATGGGCGCACTGAAGCTTTCTTT
TRBV4-1	-	-	TRBJ2-7	CASSQDGSQIYEQYF	TGCGCCAGCAGCCAAGATGGGAGTCAGATCTACGAGCAGTACTTC
TRBV5-1	-	TRBD1	TRBJ1-3	CASSLTGGPGNTIYF	TGCGCCAGCAGCTTGACAGGGGGGCCTGGAAACACCATATATTTT
TRBV6-1	few	-	TRBJ1-1	CASSEVARATTEAFF	TGTGCCAGCAGTGAAGTCGCCAGGGCTACCACTGAAGCTTTCTTT
TRBV6-1	-	-	TRBJ2-5	CAGSTQIQETQYF	TGTGCCGGCAGCACCCAGATACAAGAGACCCAGTACTTC
TRBV10-3	-	TRBD1	TRBJ1-5	CAISGTGGNQPQHF	TGTGCCATCAGTGGGACAGGTGGCAATCAGCCCCAGCATTTT
TRBV9	-	-	TRBJ1-1	CASSEKYRDEAFF	TGTGCCAGCAGCGAAAAATACAGGGATGAAGCTTTCTTT
TRBV27	-	TRBD1	TRBJ1-2	CASSPKGQGNYGYTF	TGTGCCAGCAGCCCAAAGGGACAGGGGAACTATGGCTACACCTTC
TRBV19	-	-	TRBJ1-1	CASSQGLWNTEAFF	TGTGCCAGTTCACAGGGTTTATGGAACACTGAAGCTTTCTTT
TRBV28	-	-	TRBJ2-7	CASNTGYEQYF	TGTGCCAGTAACACAGGCTACGAGCAGTACTTC
TRBV23-1	once	-	TRBJ1-5	CASSTNYSNQPQHF	TGCGCCAGCAGTACCAACTATAGCAATCAGCCCCAGCATTTT
TRBV7-9	few	TRBD1	TRBJ1-4	CASSPQQGATNEKLFF	TGTGCCAGCAGCCCCCAGCAGGGGGCAACTAATGAAAAACTGTTTTTT
TRBV28	few	-	TRBJ2-7	CASSITAYEQYF	TGTGCCAGCAGCATCACAGCCTACGAGCAGTACTTC
TRBV7-9	-	-	TRBJ2-3	CARSEGTSTDTQYF	TGTGCCAGATCGGAGGGGACTAGCACAGATACGCAGTATTTT
TRBV19	-	-	TRBJ2-3	CASSNPGGPTDTQYF	TGTGCCAGTAGTAACCCGGGGGGCCCCACAGATACGCAGTATTTT
TRBV6-6	-	-	TRBJ1-4	CASGGGEKLFF	TGTGCCAGTGGCGGGGGGGAAAAACTGTTTTTT
TRBV10-3	-	TRBD2	TRBJ2-7	CAISGTSGNEQYF	TGTGCCATCAGTGGGACTAGCGGGAACGAGCAGTACTTC
TRBV2	-	TRBD2	TRBJ2-7	CASSEDSGVSYEQYF	TGTGCCAGCAGTGAAGATAGCGGGGTTTCCTACGAGCAGTACTTC
TRBV4-1	few	-	TRBJ1-1	CASSQAPGRGGRRPSSSEAFF	TGCGCCAGCAGCCAAGCCCCCGGGCGGGGGGGTCGACGGCCCTCATCCTCTGAAGCTTTCTTT
TRBV5-4	-	-	TRBJ2-5	CASSTGGEETQYF	TGTGCCAGCAGCACAGGAGGGGAAGAGACCCAGTACTTC
TRBV11-3	-	TRBD1	TRBJ1-1	CASSQQGQNTEAFF	TGTGCCAGCAGCCAACAGGGGCAGAACACTGAAGCTTTCTTT
TRBV6-5	-	-	TRBJ2-3	CASRSYLDTQYF	TGTGCCAGCAGGTCCTACTTAGATACGCAGTATTTT
TRBV5-1	-	TRBD2	TRBJ2-2	CASSFSGTSPGELFF	TGCGCCAGCAGCTTCTCCGGGACTAGCCCCGGGGAGCTGTTTTTT
TRBV5-4	-	-	TRBJ1-2	CASSQTGENGYTF	TGTGCCAGCAGCCAAACCGGGGAGAATGGCTACACCTTC
TRBV19	-	TRBD2	TRBJ2-5	CASSTLAGDQETQYF	TGTGCCAGTAGTACACTAGCGGGGGACCAAGAGACCCAGTACTTC
TRBV5-4	-	TRBD2	TRBJ2-3	CASTPRGADTQYF	TGTGCCAGCACCCCCCGGGGGGCAGATACGCAGTATTTT
TRBV18	-	TRBD1	TRBJ1-1	CASSPPSKPTGTEAFF	TGTGCCAGCTCACCACCATCGAAACCGACAGGGACTGAAGCTTTCTTT
TRBV7-9	-	TRBD1	TRBJ1-2	CAAFTQGVYGYTF	TGTGCCGCCTTTACACAGGGGGTCTATGGCTACACCTTC
TRBV5-5	-	TRBD1	TRBJ1-2	CASSLGQGILNYGYTF	TGTGCCAGCAGCTTGGGACAGGGAATACTAAACTATGGCTACACCTTC
TRBV6-5	once	-	TRBJ2-5	CASSWTPQETQYF	TGTGCCAGCAGTTGGACACCCCAAGAGACCCAGTACTTC
TRBV6-6	-	-	TRBJ2-1	CASSRVGQPQYNEQFF	TGTGCCAGCAGTCGGGTAGGACAGCCGCAGTACAATGAGCAGTTCTTC
TRBV6-5	-	TRBD1	TRBJ2-7	CASSEDRAYEQYF	TGTGCCAGCAGTGAGGACAGGGCTTACGAGCAGTACTTC